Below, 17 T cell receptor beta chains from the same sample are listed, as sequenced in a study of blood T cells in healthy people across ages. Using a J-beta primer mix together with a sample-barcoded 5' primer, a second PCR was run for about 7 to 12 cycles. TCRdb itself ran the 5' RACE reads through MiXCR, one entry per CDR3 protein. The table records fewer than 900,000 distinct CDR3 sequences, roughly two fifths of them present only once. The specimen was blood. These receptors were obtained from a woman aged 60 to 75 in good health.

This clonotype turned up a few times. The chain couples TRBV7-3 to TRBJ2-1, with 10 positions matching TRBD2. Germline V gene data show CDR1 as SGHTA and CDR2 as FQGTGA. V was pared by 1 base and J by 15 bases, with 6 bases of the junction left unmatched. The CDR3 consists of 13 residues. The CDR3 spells CASSLRAGGGWFF. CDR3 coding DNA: TGTGCCAGCAGCTTAAGAGCGGGGGGGGGTTGGTTCTTC.

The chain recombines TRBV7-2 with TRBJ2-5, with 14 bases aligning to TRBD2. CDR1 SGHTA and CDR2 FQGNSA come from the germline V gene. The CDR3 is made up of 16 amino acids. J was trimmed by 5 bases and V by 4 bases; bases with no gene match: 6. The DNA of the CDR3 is TGTGCCAGCAGCTCGGGACTAGCGGGGGTGGGCGAGACCCAGTACTTC. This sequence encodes CASSSGLAGVGETQYF.

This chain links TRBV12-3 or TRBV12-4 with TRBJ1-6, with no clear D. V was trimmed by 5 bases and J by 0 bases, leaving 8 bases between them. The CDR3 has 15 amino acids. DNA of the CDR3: TGTGCCAGCAGTGACGGGAGCTCCTATAATTCACCCCTCCACTTT. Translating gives CASSDGSSYNSPLHF.

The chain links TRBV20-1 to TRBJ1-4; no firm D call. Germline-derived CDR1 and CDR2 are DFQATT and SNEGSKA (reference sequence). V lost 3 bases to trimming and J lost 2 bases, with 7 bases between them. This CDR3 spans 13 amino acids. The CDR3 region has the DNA TGCAGTGCTAGGCCTGGGACTAATGAAAAACTGTTTTTT. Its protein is CSARPGTNEKLFF.

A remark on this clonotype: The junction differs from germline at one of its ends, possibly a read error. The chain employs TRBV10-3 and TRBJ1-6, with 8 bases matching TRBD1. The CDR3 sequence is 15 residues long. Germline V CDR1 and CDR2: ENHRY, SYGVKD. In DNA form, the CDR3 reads TGTGCCATCAGTTACCAGGGGGCTGGGAATTCACCCCCCCACTTT. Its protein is CAISYQGAGNSPPHF.

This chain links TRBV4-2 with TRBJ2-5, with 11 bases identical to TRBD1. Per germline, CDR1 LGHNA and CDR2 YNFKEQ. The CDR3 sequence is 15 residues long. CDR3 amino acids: CAGSQDQTGQGAQYF. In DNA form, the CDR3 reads TGTGCAGGCAGCCAAGATCAGACAGGACAGGGGGCACAGTACTTC.

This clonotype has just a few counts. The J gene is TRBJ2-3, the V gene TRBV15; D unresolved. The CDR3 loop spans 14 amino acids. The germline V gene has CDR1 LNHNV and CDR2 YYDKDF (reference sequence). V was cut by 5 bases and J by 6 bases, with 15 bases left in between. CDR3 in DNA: TGTGCCACCAGCCGCAAGGTCTTGACGGATACGCAGTATTTT. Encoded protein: CATSRKVLTDTQYF.

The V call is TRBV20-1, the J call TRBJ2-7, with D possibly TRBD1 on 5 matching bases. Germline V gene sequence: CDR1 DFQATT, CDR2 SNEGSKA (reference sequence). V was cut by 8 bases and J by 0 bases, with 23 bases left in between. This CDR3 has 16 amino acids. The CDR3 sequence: CSLPEIQGLNSYEQYF. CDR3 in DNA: TGCAGTCTCCCGGAGATTCAGGGTTTAAACTCCTACGAGCAGTACTTC.

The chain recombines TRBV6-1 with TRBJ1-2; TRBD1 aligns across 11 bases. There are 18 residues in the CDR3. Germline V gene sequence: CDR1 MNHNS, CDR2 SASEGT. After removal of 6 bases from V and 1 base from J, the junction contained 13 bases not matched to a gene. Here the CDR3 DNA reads TGTGCCAGCAGCCCCCTTAAGCTGGGACAGGGGGTTAACTATGGCTACACCTTC. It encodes CASSPLKLGQGVNYGYTF.

This CDR3 is CASSPSDGQSSYEQYF. The CDR3 DNA follows: TGTGCCAGCTCACCATCGGACGGCCAAAGCTCCTACGAGCAGTACTTC. V and J are TRBV18 and TRBJ2-7, with D uncertain. V lost 2 bases, J lost 0 bases, and 14 bases lay in between. The CDR3 is 16 residues long. Germline V gene data show CDR1 as KGHSH and CDR2 as LQKENI. Looking up the rest from reference TRBV18 and TRBJ2-7 gives the full variable domain: NAGVMQNPRHLVRRRGQEARLRCSPMKGHSHVYWYRQLPEEGLKFMVYLQKENIIDESGMPKERFSAEFPKEGPSILRIQQVVRGDSAAYFCASSPSDGQSSYEQYFGPGTRLTVT.

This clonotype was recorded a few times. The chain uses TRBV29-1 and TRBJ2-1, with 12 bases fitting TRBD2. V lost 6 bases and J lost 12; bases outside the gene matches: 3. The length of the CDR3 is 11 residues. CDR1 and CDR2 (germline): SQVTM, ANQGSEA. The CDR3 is CSVGLAGLQFF. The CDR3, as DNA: TGCAGCGTCGGACTAGCGGGATTGCAGTTCTTC.

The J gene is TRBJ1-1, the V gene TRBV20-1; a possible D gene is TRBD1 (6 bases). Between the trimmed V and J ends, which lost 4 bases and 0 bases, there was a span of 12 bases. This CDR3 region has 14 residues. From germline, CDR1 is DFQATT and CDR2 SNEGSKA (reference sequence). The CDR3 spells CSATTGSMNTEAFF. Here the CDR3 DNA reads TGCAGTGCTACTACAGGGTCCATGAACACTGAAGCTTTCTTT.

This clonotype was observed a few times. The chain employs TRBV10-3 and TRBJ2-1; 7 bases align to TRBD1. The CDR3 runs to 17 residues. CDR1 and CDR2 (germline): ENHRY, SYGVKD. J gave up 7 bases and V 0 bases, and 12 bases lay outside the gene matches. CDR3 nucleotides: TGTGCCATCAGTGAGTCGAGGGGGCGTTCAGGGAAGAATGAGCAGTTCTTC. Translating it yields CAISESRGRSGKNEQFF.

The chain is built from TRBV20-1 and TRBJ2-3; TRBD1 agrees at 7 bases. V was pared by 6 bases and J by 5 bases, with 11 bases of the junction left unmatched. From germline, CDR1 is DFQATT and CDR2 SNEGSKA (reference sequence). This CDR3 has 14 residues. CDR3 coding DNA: TGCAGTGCGCGTACAGGGGTTCAGGGAGATACGCAGTATTTT. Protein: CSARTGVQGDTQYF.

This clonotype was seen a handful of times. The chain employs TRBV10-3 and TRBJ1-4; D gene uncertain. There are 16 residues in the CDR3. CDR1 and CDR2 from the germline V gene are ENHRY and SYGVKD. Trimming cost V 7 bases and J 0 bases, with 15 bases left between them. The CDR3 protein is CAIKEGRDATNEKLFF. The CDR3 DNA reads TGTGCCATCAAAGAAGGACGGGATGCAACTAATGAAAAACTGTTTTTT.

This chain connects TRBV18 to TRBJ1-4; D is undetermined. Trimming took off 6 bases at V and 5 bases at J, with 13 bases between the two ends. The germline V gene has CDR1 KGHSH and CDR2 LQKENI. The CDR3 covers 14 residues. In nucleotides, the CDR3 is TGTGCCAGCTCGCGCCAGGACGGAAATGAAAAACTGTTTTTT. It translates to CASSRQDGNEKLFF.

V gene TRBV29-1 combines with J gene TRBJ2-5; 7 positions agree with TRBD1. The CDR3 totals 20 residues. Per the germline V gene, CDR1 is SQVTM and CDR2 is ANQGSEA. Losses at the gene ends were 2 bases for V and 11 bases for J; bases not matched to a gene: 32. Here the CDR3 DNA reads TGCAGCGTTGAACAGCTCCTAGGCGGATCCGGGACAGCGAAAGACAATGAGCAGTACTTC. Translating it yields CSVEQLLGGSGTAKDNEQYF. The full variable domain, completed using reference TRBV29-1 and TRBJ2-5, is SAVISQKPSRDICQRGTSLTIQCQVDSQVTMMFWYRQQPGQSLTLIATANQGSEATYESGFVIDKFPISRPNLTFSTLTVSNMSPEDSSIYLCSVEQLLGGSGTAKDNEQYFGPGTRLLVL.